What follows are 15 T cell receptor beta chains derived from one specimen sequenced in a study of T cell repertoires in cytomegalovirus infection. TCRdb reanalysed the reads using MiXCR and keeps one entry per CDR3 protein. The sample consists of approximately 1,000,000 distinct CDR3 sequences, less than 35% of them appearing once. Antigens of these TCRs are unknown. Sequencing was performed on cultured CD8+ T cells from PBMCs, taken from culture after CMV antigen stimulation. These TCRs come from a human donor in good health (CMV status not recorded). Some clones in this sample may be carry-over from other donors' samples.

The chain is built from TRBV6-5 and TRBJ1-6, with 8 bases identical to TRBD1. V was pared by 6 bases and J by 9 bases, with 4 bases of the junction left unmatched. CDR1 and CDR2 (germline): MNHEY, SVGAGI. This CDR3 spans 13 amino acids. CDR3 nucleotide sequence: TGTGCCAGCAGAGGGACAGGCGGTTCACCCCTCCACTTT. Translating gives CASRGTGGSPLHF.

The chain couples TRBV12-3 or TRBV12-4 to TRBJ2-3; D remains ambiguous. Trimming pared 5 bases from V and 0 bases from J, leaving 15 bases between. The CDR3 spans 16 residues. The CDR3 sequence is CASSGVVAPSTDTQYF. The DNA of the CDR3 is TGTGCCAGCAGTGGGGTGGTAGCCCCTAGCACAGATACGCAGTATTTT.

V is TRBV14 and J is TRBJ1-5, with TRBD1 matching over 10 bases. Germline V gene lookup returns CDR1 SGHDN and CDR2 FVKESK. This CDR3 comprises 14 residues. The ends lost 7 bases at V and 5 bases at J; junction bases unmatched: 5. The CDR3 DNA sequence: TGTGCCAGCAACGGACAGGGGGTATATCAGCCCCAGCATTTT. Translation gives CASNGQGVYQPQHF. Complete variable domain (other parts from reference TRBV14 and TRBJ1-5): EAGVTQFPSHSVIEKGQTVTLRCDPISGHDNLYWYRRVMGKEIKFLLHFVKESKQDESGMPNNRFLAERTGGTYSTLKVQPAELEDSGVYFCASNGQGVYQPQHFGDGTRLSIL.

The genes are TRBV7-3 and TRBJ2-7, with D perhaps TRBD2 (6 bases). V was cut by 2 bases and J by 6 bases, with 14 bases left in between. The CDR3 runs 14 residues. Germline CDR1 is SGHTA and CDR2 is FQGTGA. CDR3 bases: TGTGCCAGCAGCTTAGTCCGGACTAATTCCGAGCAGTACTTC. It is translated as CASSLVRTNSEQYF.

This clonotype has at least ten counts. The V and J genes are TRBV7-8 and TRBJ2-3; weak D call: TRBD2 (5 bases). The CDR3 runs 15 residues. V was trimmed by 8 bases and J by 6 bases, leaving 21 bases between them. Germline CDR1 reads SGHVS; CDR2 reads FQNEAQ. Written as DNA, the CDR3 is TGTGCCAGCCTTCTAGGGCTAGCCCCGGCGGATACGCAGTATTTT. This translates into CASLLGLAPADTQYF.

This chain links TRBV6-6 with TRBJ2-5; TRBD2 aligns across 8 bases. There are 14 residues in the CDR3. CDR1 is MNHNY, CDR2 SVGAGI, per germline (reference sequence). With 7 bases clipped from V and 2 bases from J, the junction kept 6 bases outside the gene matches. This CDR3 reads CASTYGGGQETQYF. DNA of the CDR3: TGTGCCAGCACCTACGGGGGGGGACAAGAGACCCAGTACTTC.

The rearrangement links TRBV4-1 to TRBJ1-2; D not resolved. Trimming took 0 bases from V and 10 from J, leaving 6 bases between them. Germline loops: CDR1 MGHRA, CDR2 YSYEKL. The CDR3 sequence is 11 residues long. CDR3 region: CASSQDRLYTF. For the CDR3, the DNA is TGCGCCAGCAGCCAAGATAGACTCTACACCTTC.

In DNA, the CDR3 is TGTGCCAGCTCACCAGCCTTAAATGAGCAGTTCTTC. Amino acid sequence: CASSPALNEQFF. The rearrangement links TRBV18 to TRBJ2-1; D is uncertain. Trimming took 2 bases from V and 7 from J, leaving 6 bases between them. The CDR3 totals 12 residues. Looked up from germline, CDR1 is KGHSH and CDR2 is LQKENI.

The chain combines TRBV10-2 with TRBJ1-1; D gene unclear. The V and J ends lost 1 base and 0 bases respectively, with 9 bases between them. The CDR3 length is 15 residues. CDR1 and CDR2 (germline): WSHSY, SAAADI. The chain's CDR3 is CASSEYVDMNTEAFF. The CDR3 coding sequence is TGCGCCAGCAGTGAGTATGTAGACATGAACACTGAAGCTTTCTTT.

The rearrangement links TRBV14 to TRBJ1-6, with D tentatively TRBD1 (5 bases). The CDR3 is made up of 14 amino acids. V was pared by 3 bases and J by 9 bases, with 12 bases between. Germline CDR1 reads SGHDN; CDR2 reads FVKESK. The CDR3 nucleotides read TGTGCCAGCAGCCATCGGGGCGAAGGTTCACCCCTCCACTTT. This translates into CASSHRGEGSPLHF.

This clonotype occurred a few times. This chain's CDR3 is CASSSRQGKGNTEAFF. Here the CDR3 DNA reads TGTGCCAGCAGCTCCCGACAGGGTAAGGGGAACACTGAAGCTTTCTTT. The V call is TRBV7-9, the J call TRBJ1-1; 7 positions match TRBD1. The CDR3 runs to 16 residues. Germline assignment: CDR1 SEHNR and CDR2 FQNEAQ (reference sequence). Trimming removed 4 bases from V and 1 base from J; junction bases left unmatched: 9.

The table lists this clonotype with many counts. V is TRBV7-2 and J is TRBJ1-2; a weak D match, TRBD1 (5 bases). The germline CDR1 and CDR2 sequences are SGHTA and FQGNSA. CDR3 length: 16 residues. V was pared by 6 bases and J by 3 bases, with 20 bases between. CDR3 sequence: CASRVRDGRGYYGYTF. The CDR3 DNA reads TGTGCCAGCAGAGTTAGGGATGGGAGGGGCTACTATGGCTACACCTTC.

The rearrangement joins TRBV7-9 to TRBJ2-2; 8 bases line up with TRBD1. The germline CDR1 and CDR2 sequences are SEHNR and FQNEAQ (reference sequence). The CDR3 consists of 16 residues. J gave up 2 bases and V 4 bases, and 6 bases lay outside the gene matches. The CDR3: CASSSRTGFNTGELFF. CDR3 nucleotides: TGTGCCAGCAGCTCAAGGACAGGGTTTAACACCGGGGAGCTGTTTTTT.

The V and J genes are TRBV5-5 and TRBJ1-2, with D possibly TRBD1 on 5 matching bases. Germline CDR1 reads SGHKS; CDR2 reads YYEKEE (reference sequence). This CDR3 has 15 residues. With 0 bases removed from V and 4 bases from J, the gap between germline ends came to 13 bases. CDR3 nucleotide sequence: TGTGCCAGCAGCTTGGGTTGGAGGACACCCTATGGCTACACCTTC. Translated: CASSLGWRTPYGYTF.

In its sample, this clonotype was seen a few times. The chain uses TRBV12-3 or TRBV12-4 and TRBJ2-6; unclear D gene. The germline V and J ends were trimmed by 0 bases and 2 bases, with 11 bases remaining between them. The CDR3 covers 17 residues. The CDR3, as DNA: TGTGCCAGCAGTTTAGCGCGGAAAAGGGCTGGGGCCAACGTCCTGACTTTC. Its translation: CASSLARKRAGANVLTF.